Sequencing of this T cell receptor beta chain was carried out in a study of blood T cells in healthy people across ages. Study-level points and caveats: Diversity of TCR beta correlated strongly with naive T cell percentage.

This clonotype occurred a few times. Its antigen remains unidentified. A second PCR of roughly 7 to 11 cycles used a sample-barcoded 5' primer and a J-beta primer mix. TCRdb recomputed calls from the 5' RACE reads with MiXCR, one row per CDR3 protein. The sample contains some 920,000 distinct CDR3 sequences, approximately 50% of which appear only once. The CDR3 has 14 amino acids. Between the trimmed V and J ends, which lost 5 bases and 0 bases, there was a span of 9 bases. Germline loops: CDR1 SEHNR, CDR2 FQNEAQ (reference sequence). The sequence was collected from a woman aged 55-69 years in good health. This chain connects TRBV7-9 to TRBJ2-3; TRBD1 might be the D (6 bases). The sequenced material came from blood. CDR3 amino acids: CASSRTDSTDTQYF. In nucleotides, the CDR3 is TGTGCCAGCAGCCGGACAGATAGCACAGATACGCAGTATTTT.